Following are 6 T cell receptor beta chains from one sample sequenced in a study of blood T cell repertoires in COVID-19 (dated by TCRdb to about 2020). The method was the immunoSEQ multiplex PCR assay. The table comes from immuneACCESS by way of TCRdb, which keeps in-frame sequences with V and J called. Part of the clones is missing from these tables; in studies checked, under half for an unresolved V gene and the rest for unknown reasons. For this sample the table gives about 400,000 clones, of which about 88% were detected only once. The ten largest clones add up to roughly 7.2% of the sample. What was sequenced was peripheral blood. The receptors originated from an older woman with COVID-19, enrolled during active disease.

The rearrangement links TRBV27 to TRBJ2-1; 9 bases map to TRBD2. The V gene end was trimmed by 3 bases and the J gene end by 3 bases; junction bases not matched to a gene: 6. This CDR3 comprises 16 residues. The germline V gene has CDR1 MNHEY and CDR2 SMNVEV (reference sequence). The DNA for the CDR3 is TGTGCCAGCAGTTTTTCTAGCGGGGAGTACTACAATGAGCAGTTCTTC. This gives the protein CASSFSSGEYYNEQFF.

The rearrangement uses TRBV10-3 and TRBJ2-1; TRBD1 agrees at 10 bases. Germline CDR1 is ENHRY and CDR2 is SYGVKD. This CDR3 has 16 amino acids. With 0 bases clipped from V and 3 bases from J, the junction kept 2 bases outside the gene matches. CDR3 sequence (DNA): TGTGCCATCAGTGAGTCGAGGGACAGGGGCTACAATGAGCAGTTCTTC. Its translation is CAISESRDRGYNEQFF.

This chain links TRBV4-1 with TRBJ1-3, with a possible D match to TRBD1 (6 bases). Between the trimmed V and J ends, which lost 0 bases and 10 bases, there was a span of 19 bases. The CDR3 consists of 16 residues. Germline CDR1 and CDR2: MGHRA and YSYEKL. CDR3 residues: CASSQDTVGARGTIYF. The CDR3 nucleotides read TGCGCCAGCAGCCAAGATACTGTGGGGGCAAGAGGAACCATATATTTT.

The CDR3 region has the DNA TGTGCCAGCTCCCCCCTTCAGGGATCGAACACTGAAGCTTTCTTT. Residues: CASSPLQGSNTEAFF. The genes are TRBV18 and TRBJ1-1; possibly TRBD1 for D (5 bases). The CDR3 is 15 amino acids. Trimming removed 6 bases from V and 1 base from J, with 15 bases in between. Germline CDR1 and CDR2: KGHSH and LQKENI. The full variable domain, in which reference TRBV18 and TRBJ1-1 provide the parts outside the CDR3, is NAGVMQNPRHLVRRRGQEARLRCSPMKGHSHVYWYRQLPEEGLKFMVYLQKENIIDESGMPKERFSAEFPKEGPSILRIQQVVRGDSAAYFCASSPLQGSNTEAFFGQGTRLTVV.

The chain uses TRBV7-7 and TRBJ2-3; no clear D gene. The V gene's germline CDR1 is SSHAT and CDR2 FNYEAQ (reference sequence). The CDR3 sequence is 15 residues long. Trimming took off 5 bases at V and 2 bases at J, with 14 bases between the two ends. CDR3 loop: CASSPVLTYTDTQYF. For the CDR3, the DNA is TGTGCCAGCAGCCCTGTCTTAACCTACACAGATACGCAGTATTTT.

The chain carries TRBV15 and TRBJ1-2; D ambiguous. Trimming pared 3 bases from V and 3 bases from J, leaving 8 bases between. The CDR3 loop spans 13 amino acids. The germline gives CDR1 LNHNV, CDR2 YYDKDF (reference sequence). CDR3: CATSSGVDYGYTF. DNA for the CDR3: TGTGCCACCAGCAGCGGGGTGGACTATGGCTACACCTTC. Full variable domain (missing parts from reference TRBV15 and TRBJ1-2): DAMVIQNPRYQVTQFGKPVTLSCSQTLNHNVMYWYQQKSSQAPKLLFHYYDKDFNNEADTPDNFQSRRPNTSFCFLDIRSPGLGDTAMYLCATSSGVDYGYTFGSGTRLTVV.